Listed below are T cell receptor beta chains from one sample, sequenced in a study of immune evolution from preneoplasia to lung adenocarcinoma. Clones were read by immunoSEQ multiplex PCR, and TCRdb kept only the in-frame ones, dropping some. Counted here are thousands of clones, 81% occurring once; the ten biggest clones make up 8.5% to 9%. Material for sequencing was FFPE adjacent normal lung tissue. These receptors were taken from a person aged 65-85 years with lung adenocarcinoma. The CDR3 runs from the conserved cysteine through the conserved F or W. The D gene is left open where the match is weak. Size is stated for part of the rows, as once, few or many counts, or as a class when the clone is expanded.

CDR3nt: TGCAGCGTTGAAGTAGGTAGAGGTGGCTACACCTTC
CDR3aa: CSVEVGRGGYTF
len: 12
abundance: .
j_gene: TRBJ1-2
v_gene: TRBV29-1
d_gene: .

CDR3nt: TGTGCCAGCAGTTACCGTAGGGTTAGCTCCTACAATGAGCAGTTCTTC
CDR3aa: CASSYRRVSSYNEQFF
len: 16
abundance: once
j_gene: TRBJ2-1
v_gene: TRBV6-5
d_gene: .

CDR3nt: TGTGCCATCACCCCCGCAGATTCCAGGCCCCCGTACTTC
CDR3aa: CAITPADSRPPYF
len: 13
abundance: .
j_gene: TRBJ2-7
v_gene: TRBV10-3
d_gene: .

CDR3nt: TGCGCCAGCAGCCAAGGGGGGGGCGCCGAGGGCAATCAGCCCCAGCATTTT
CDR3aa: CASSQGGGAEGNQPQHF
len: 17
abundance: .
j_gene: TRBJ1-5
v_gene: TRBV4-1
d_gene: .

CDR3nt: TGTGCCTGGAGTTTTTGGACAGGGGGCGAGGGTGAAAAACTGTTTTTT
CDR3aa: CAWSFWTGGEGEKLFF
len: 16
abundance: .
j_gene: TRBJ1-4
v_gene: TRBV30
d_gene: TRBD1

CDR3nt: TGCGCCAGCAGCTTGACGGGCGACCCGAGGACCGGGGAGCTGTTTTTT
CDR3aa: CASSLTGDPRTGELFF
len: 16
abundance: large
j_gene: TRBJ2-2
v_gene: TRBV5-1
d_gene: .

CDR3nt: TGCAGTGCACCGACTAGTGCCGAGCAGTACTTC
CDR3aa: CSAPTSAEQYF
len: 11
abundance: .
j_gene: TRBJ2-7
v_gene: TRBV20-1
d_gene: .

CDR3nt: TGCACCGTTTGGGAGGATGGCTACACCTTC
CDR3aa: CTVWEDGYTF
len: 10
abundance: .
j_gene: TRBJ1-2
v_gene: TRBV29-1
d_gene: .

CDR3nt: TGTGCCAGCAGTTTATTGGGGCAGCGAGGGGTCAATGAGCAGTTCTTC
CDR3aa: CASSLLGQRGVNEQFF
len: 16
abundance: .
j_gene: TRBJ2-1
v_gene: TRBV27
d_gene: .

CDR3nt: TGCGCCAGCAGCTTGGTGTCCGATTCGAACACTGAAGCTTTCTTT
CDR3aa: CASSLVSDSNTEAFF
len: 15
abundance: once
j_gene: TRBJ1-1
v_gene: TRBV5-1
d_gene: .

CDR3nt: TGTGCCATCAGTAGTGAATGGGACAGGGGTTTGTTCGATGAGCAGTTCTTC
CDR3aa: CAISSEWDRGLFDEQFF
len: 17
abundance: few
j_gene: TRBJ2-1
v_gene: TRBV10-3
d_gene: TRBD1

CDR3nt: TGTGCCAGCAGCTTAGGGGAAGGGGGCGGGAGCACAGATACGCAGTATTTT
CDR3aa: CASSLGEGGGSTDTQYF
len: 17
abundance: .
j_gene: TRBJ2-3
v_gene: TRBV7-2
d_gene: TRBD1

CDR3nt: TGTGCCAGCTCAACCGGACAGATCTACGAGCAGTACTTC
CDR3aa: CASSTGQIYEQYF
len: 13
abundance: few
j_gene: TRBJ2-7
v_gene: TRBV18
d_gene: .

CDR3nt: TGTGCCAGCAGTGAAGGGCTAGCGGGAGCCTACGAGCAGTACTTC
CDR3aa: CASSEGLAGAYEQYF
len: 15
abundance: .
j_gene: TRBJ2-7
v_gene: TRBV6-1
d_gene: TRBD2

CDR3nt: TGTGCCAGTAGTATAGTGAACAGTGCTATCGGCGGCTACACCTTC
CDR3aa: CASSIVNSAIGGYTF
len: 15
abundance: .
j_gene: TRBJ1-2
v_gene: TRBV19
d_gene: .

CDR3nt: TGTGCCAGCAGTTTCCAGGGAAGTTCGGAAGCTTTCTTT
CDR3aa: CASSFQGSSEAFF
len: 13
abundance: once
j_gene: TRBJ1-1
v_gene: TRBV27
d_gene: .

CDR3nt: TGTGCCTGGAGTTCCCGGACTAGCGGGATTCATCCGGCCGAGCAGTACTTC
CDR3aa: CAWSSRTSGIHPAEQYF
len: 17
abundance: .
j_gene: TRBJ2-7
v_gene: TRBV30
d_gene: TRBD2

CDR3nt: TGTGCCAGCAGCCCAATGGGGGGGACAGTCGACCCCACCTTC
CDR3aa: CASSPMGGTVDPTF
len: 14
abundance: .
j_gene: TRBJ1-2
v_gene: TRBV2
d_gene: TRBD1

CDR3nt: TGTGCCAGCAGCTCCTCTGTGGGGGAAAGGCAGTTCTTC
CDR3aa: CASSSSVGERQFF
len: 13
abundance: once
j_gene: TRBJ2-1
v_gene: TRBV7-7
d_gene: .